One sample yielded the 5 T cell receptor beta chains listed below, sequenced in a study of technical replicates of blood from a handful of donors. Sequencing was performed with immunoSEQ multiplex PCR; in TCRdb, only in-frame clones are kept and a portion is missing. The sample holds nearly 80,000 clones, around 92% seen once. The sequencing input was T cells isolated from PBMCs. Receptor source: a human donor in good health.

The CDR3 nucleotides are TGCAGCGTTGCCAGGAACACTGAAGCTTTCTTT. Its protein is CSVARNTEAFF. The genes are TRBV29-1 and TRBJ1-1; no firm D call. Germline V CDR1 and CDR2: SQVTM, ANQGSEA. Trimming removed 4 bases at V and 1 base at J, with 4 bases between. CDR3 length: 11 amino acids. The full variable domain, in which reference TRBV29-1 and TRBJ1-1 provide the parts outside the CDR3, is SAVISQKPSRDICQRGTSLTIQCQVDSQVTMMFWYRQQPGQSLTLIATANQGSEATYESGFVIDKFPISRPNLTFSTLTVSNMSPEDSSIYLCSVARNTEAFFGQGTRLTVV.

The chain joins TRBV20-1 to TRBJ2-3; no firm D call. The length of the CDR3 is 11 residues. Trimming stripped 7 bases from V and 4 bases from J, with 9 bases between. Germline CDR1 reads DFQATT; CDR2 reads SNEGSKA (reference sequence). The CDR3 here is CSGSFADTQYF. In DNA form, the CDR3 reads TGCAGTGGGAGTTTCGCAGATACGCAGTATTTT.

This chain joins TRBV7-6 and TRBJ2-1, with TRBD2 matching over 9 bases. After removal of 5 bases from V and 4 bases from J, the junction contained 9 bases not matched to a gene. The CDR3 is made up of 16 amino acids. The germline CDR1 and CDR2 sequences are SGHVS and FNYEAQ. CDR3 nucleotides: TGTGCCAGCAGCCAAGACGCGGGAGGGCCGTACAATGAGCAGTTCTTC. Translation: CASSQDAGGPYNEQFF.

J is TRBJ2-2 and V is TRBV11-2; D is possibly TRBD2 (6 bases). Trimming stripped 5 bases from V and 7 bases from J, with 23 bases between. The CDR3 is 17 amino acids. The germline V gene encodes CDR1 SGHAT and CDR2 FQNNGV. CDR3 region: CASSPSGLARGGGELFF. The CDR3 nucleotides are TGTGCCAGCAGCCCGAGTGGCCTAGCGCGCGGAGGCGGGGAGCTGTTTTTT.

The V gene is TRBV27, the J gene TRBJ1-4; a weak D match, TRBD1 (5 bases). Germline V gives CDR1 MNHEY, CDR2 SMNVEV (reference sequence). Trimming pared 2 bases from V and 8 bases from J, leaving 15 bases between. This CDR3 spans 15 amino acids. CDR3 sequence reads: CASSLDSNLFEKLFF. DNA for the CDR3: TGTGCCAGCAGTTTAGACAGCAATCTGTTCGAAAAACTGTTTTTT.